Only a few counts were recorded for the clone carrying this TCR beta chain. MiXCR, applied by TCRdb to the RT-PCR reads, yields one record per CDR3 protein. There are 900,000 to 1,000,000 distinct CDR3 sequences in the sample; 15% to 20% occur only once, and approximately 5.9% lies in the top ten. These data come from a study of patients and donors after allogeneic stem cell transplantation. CDR1 is SGHTA, CDR2 FQGNSA, per germline. V lost 4 bases and J lost 9; bases outside the gene matches: 14. The CDR3 runs 15 residues. The chain is built from TRBV7-2 and TRBJ2-7, with TRBD2 matching 8 bases. The specimen was blood, either unsorted or a sorted T cell fraction (not recorded which). The clonotype originates from a human donor who was either an allogeneic HSCT recipient or a stem cell or donor lymphocyte infusion donor (not recorded which). It is not recorded whose cells these are; they may come from a transplant donor. CDR3 region: CASSSHSGVRGAQYF. Here the CDR3 DNA reads TGTGCCAGCAGCTCCCATAGCGGGGTCCGGGGGGCGCAGTACTTC.